This T cell receptor (beta chain) was retrieved from a study of T cell repertoires in cytomegalovirus infection. TCRdb re-analysed the reads in MiXCR, keeping a single row per CDR3 protein. In the table there are under 150,000 distinct CDR3 sequences, roughly 25% of which are singletons. In its sample, this clonotype was seen many times. Its specificity is not known. This sequence originates from a human donor in good health (CMV status not recorded). Some clones in this sample may be carry-over from other donors' samples. The sample consisted of PBMCs, sequenced either directly or after in vitro stimulation (not recorded which).

CDR3 nucleotides: TGTGCCAGCAGCTCGCAGGGGTGGACTGAAGCTTTCTTT. The encoded protein is CASSSQGWTEAFF. The rearrangement uses TRBV7-2 and TRBJ1-1; weak D call: TRBD1 (6 bases). Trimming removed 4 bases from V and 5 bases from J, with 11 bases in between. The CDR3 runs 13 residues. CDR1 is SGHTA, CDR2 FQGNSA, per germline.